This T cell receptor (beta chain) was sequenced for a study of human T cells and chemical hapten exposure. Study as a whole: Across the whole study, which lasted roughly five months, patients were given diphenylcyclopropenone on the scalp once a week. The patients were mostly female; they had alopecia areata, totalis or universalis.

TCRdb redid the calling of the RACE reads with MiXCR, one entry per CDR3 protein. Of a few hundred thousand distinct CDR3 sequences detected, more than 5% appear once; the ten largest clones hold more than 5.5%. The CDR3 contains 15 residues. V lost 4 bases and J lost 0; bases outside the gene matches: 5. Germline lookup yields CDR1 SGDLS and CDR2 YYNGEE. Time point in this sample: patch test 2, 6 weeks after DPC sensitization. Treatment in this sample: therapeutic diphenylcyclopropenone sensitization with weekly scalp DPC. In this sample, this clonotype turned up many times. This receptor was identified in a woman in her late teens or twenties with alopecia areata. Some clones in this sample may be carry-over from other donors' samples. The V call is TRBV9, the J call TRBJ1-1, with TRBD1 matching over 8 bases. This specimen consisted of whole blood, obtained in connection with sensitization to the hapten diphenylcyclopropenone (DPC). CDR3 sequence reads: CASSPGQVLNTEAFF. The CDR3 region has the DNA TGTGCCAGCAGCCCGGGACAGGTTCTGAACACTGAAGCTTTCTTT.